This record looks at one T cell receptor (beta chain) sequence and its context. Its antigen is as yet unknown. The germline CDR1 and CDR2 sequences are SGHTA and FQGTGA. The CDR3 has 18 amino acids. The V and J ends lost 3 bases and 0 bases respectively, with 15 bases between them. The data belong to a study of T cell responses to AZD1222 COVID-19 vaccine. At the level of the study: Analyses pooled second doses at about 4 or about 12 weeks.

Profiling relied on immunoSEQ multiplex PCR, and the TCRdb table lists in-frame clones only, not all of them. This sample yields tens of thousands of clones, of which more than 80% are seen a single time; just under 2% belongs to the top ten. Whole-study findings and limits: Mapped onto spike, vaccine-associated CD4 TCRs spanned it and were dominant at 160-218 and 743-854. Spike-specific TCR breadth rose after two AZD1222 doses, and depth rose as well.

Source: peripheral blood, taken on day 0 of AZD1222 vaccination. The clonotype originates from an adult in good health. The chain employs TRBV7-3 and TRBJ2-6, with D uncertain. The CDR3 loop reads CASSFRRIQGSGANVLTF. Here the CDR3 DNA reads TGTGCCAGCAGCTTTCGGCGAATACAAGGCTCTGGGGCCAACGTCCTGACTTTC.